This T cell receptor (beta chain) comes out of a study of long-term antiretroviral therapy in people with HIV. The libraries were made with immunoSEQ v3.0 at survey level. Generated by immunoSEQ multiplex PCR, the TCRdb table keeps only in-frame clones and is missing some. The sample carries around 32,000 clones, around 89% recorded once. Whole-study findings and limits: Blood draws took place between the mid-2000s and the late 2010s and possibly involved older ART regimens.

This clone showed up just once. Its antigen is as yet unknown. Germline V gives CDR1 WSHSY, CDR2 SAAADI. Unmatched junction bases numbered 11, after V lost 6 bases and J lost 1 base. The CDR3 covers 16 residues. The receptor's source is a man between 45 and 60 years old with HIV. Specimen: unsorted PBMCs, collected 3.2 years before starting antiretroviral therapy. The rearrangement joins TRBV10-2 to TRBJ1-1; 7 nucleotides agree with TRBD1. In DNA, the CDR3 is TGCGCCAGCAGCTTTAAACAGGGGATAAAGAACACTGAAGCTTTCTTT. Its translation: CASSFKQGIKNTEAFF.